Listed below are T cell receptor beta chains from one sample, sequenced in a study of beta chain features in type 1 diabetes. The protocol was immunoSEQ multiplex PCR, while the TCRdb copy is restricted to in-frame clones and leaves out a portion. The data hold about 650,000 clones, with around 11% observed a single time. The sample taken for sequencing was naive CD4+ T cells from blood. These TCRs come from a man aged 30 to 45 with type 1 diabetes. CDR3s include the opening cysteine and the closing phenylalanine or tryptophan.

J gene	V gene	CDR3 protein
TRBJ1-1	TRBV5-1	CASSLTGNTEAFF
TRBJ2-7	TRBV11-2	CASSLPLDMGEQYF
TRBJ2-3	TRBV7-9	CASSPPRGGAVDTQYF
TRBJ2-2	TRBV15	CATSRDGAGELFF
TRBJ1-2	TRBV9	CASSPSDRLNYGYTF
TRBJ2-3	TRBV30	CAWEVGDTQYF
TRBJ1-1	TRBV7-9	CASSFTADTEAFF
TRBJ2-7	TRBV4-2	CASSQEIAGGRYEQYF
TRBJ1-5	TRBV12-5	CASGLGTGRQPQHF
TRBJ2-3	TRBV25-1	CASSDEWAGIQDTQYF
TRBJ2-5	TRBV7-2	CASSSNYRDSQETQYF
TRBJ1-4	TRBV18	CASSPYSATNEKLFF
TRBJ1-5	TRBV30	CAWDRGANQPQHF
TRBJ1-2	TRBV5-6	CASSSGLIDYTF
TRBJ2-5	TRBV29-1	CSVGDYQETQYF
TRBJ1-1	TRBV6-6	CASSLNEAFF
TRBJ1-5	TRBV5-6	CASSRGPGIGQPQHF
TRBJ2-7	TRBV27	CASSLSWESYEQYF
TRBJ2-5	TRBV4-3	CASPAGYQETQYF
TRBJ2-5	TRBV9	CASSVVSQATQYF
TRBJ2-1	TRBV7-2	CASSLARIINEQFF
TRBJ2-5	TRBV6-5	CASSSLWGGQETQYF
TRBJ2-5	TRBV7-9	CASSLNWQNQETQYF
TRBJ2-7	TRBV29-1	CSVVVRQESYEQYF
TRBJ2-3	TRBV7-9	CASSLGQGILDTQYF
TRBJ2-6	TRBV28	CASSFIGSGANVLTF
TRBJ2-2	TRBV7-9	CASSISIGELFF
TRBJ2-7	TRBV6-1	CASSEADHYEQYF
TRBJ2-3	TRBV7-9	CASSSRRTSADTQYF
TRBJ1-5	TRBV7-9	CASSLRGQEPQHF
TRBJ2-7	TRBV5-1	CASSPNTRAAYEQYF
TRBJ2-1	TRBV6-5	CASSYSGQPYNEQFF
TRBJ2-3	TRBV6-5	CASSPGEWADTQYF
TRBJ2-3	TRBV10-3	CAISPIGPATDTQYF
TRBJ2-3	TRBV4-1	CASSQEAGGTLDTQYF
TRBJ2-1	TRBV5-1	CASSFSTEGWGNEQFF
TRBJ2-5	TRBV5-1	CASSLLGRRVQETQYF
TRBJ2-7	TRBV19	CASSKVGAISYEQYF